This T cell receptor beta chain was sequenced in a study of T-cell memory formation after mild COVID-19. Overall study context: Largely donor-specific TCR clusters were found. Findings and caveats of the study: Several responding clones turned up in pre-infection memory, indicating that cross-reactive memory may have taken part. For contracting clones, CD4+ ones sat mainly in CM and EM, CD8+ in EMRA.

In this sample, this clonotype turned up a few times. The antigen remains undetermined. Libraries for TCRalpha and TCRbeta carried sample barcodes and unique molecular identifiers via 5'RACE. TCRdb reprocessed the 5' RACE reads via MiXCR and lists one record per CDR3 protein. The table has a few hundred thousand distinct CDR3 sequences, 20% to 25% seen once. This sequence originates from a man younger than 35 who had mild COVID-19 (a few samples of this study predate the infection). Cell type and time point are not known. The sequencing input was PBMCs or a T cell subset sorted from them (not recorded which).

The DNA of the CDR3 is TGCAGTGTGAGCCTAGCGGGGACCACGGGGGAGACCCAGTACTTC. Residues: CSVSLAGTTGETQYF. The gene calls are TRBV20-1 and TRBJ2-5; 9 bases fit TRBD2. The CDR3 consists of 15 residues. The germline V gene has CDR1 DFQATT and CDR2 SNEGSKA (reference sequence). With V trimmed by 7 bases and J by 5 bases, 14 bases remained unmatched.